This T cell receptor (beta chain) comes out of a study of blood T cell repertoires in COVID-19. Study overall: COVID-19 samples from acute and convalescent phases originated in the United States, Italy and Spain. T cells, B-cell-depleted T cells, or PBMCs supplied cDNA or gDNA.

Original analysis: From reference gene primer amplification, estimates of nucleated cell counts were derived. Using immunoSEQ multiplex PCR, the repertoire was profiled, and TCRdb retains in-frame clones only, with some absent. V and J calls and clone size are as listed in that table; D and trimming were resolved from the DNA. The sample consists of tens of thousands of clones, roughly 80% of them appearing once. In germline, CDR1 is SEHNR, CDR2 FQNEAQ (reference sequence). J gave up 6 bases and V 1 base, and 0 bases lay outside the gene matches. CDR3 length: 13 amino acids. The sample consisted of peripheral blood. This clonotype was sampled from a man in his sixties with acute or convalescent COVID-19. V gene TRBV7-9 combines with J gene TRBJ1-2; 9 bases align to TRBD1. In DNA, the CDR3 is TGTGCCAGCAGCTTAGGGACAGGGGATGGCTACACCTTC. It specifies CASSLGTGDGYTF. The full variable domain, completed using reference TRBV7-9 and TRBJ1-2, is DTGVSQNPRHKITKRGQNVTFRCDPISEHNRLYWYRQTLGQGPEFLTYFQNEAQLEKSRLLSDRFSAERPKGSFSTLEIQRTEQGDSAMYLCASSLGTGDGYTFGSGTRLTVV.